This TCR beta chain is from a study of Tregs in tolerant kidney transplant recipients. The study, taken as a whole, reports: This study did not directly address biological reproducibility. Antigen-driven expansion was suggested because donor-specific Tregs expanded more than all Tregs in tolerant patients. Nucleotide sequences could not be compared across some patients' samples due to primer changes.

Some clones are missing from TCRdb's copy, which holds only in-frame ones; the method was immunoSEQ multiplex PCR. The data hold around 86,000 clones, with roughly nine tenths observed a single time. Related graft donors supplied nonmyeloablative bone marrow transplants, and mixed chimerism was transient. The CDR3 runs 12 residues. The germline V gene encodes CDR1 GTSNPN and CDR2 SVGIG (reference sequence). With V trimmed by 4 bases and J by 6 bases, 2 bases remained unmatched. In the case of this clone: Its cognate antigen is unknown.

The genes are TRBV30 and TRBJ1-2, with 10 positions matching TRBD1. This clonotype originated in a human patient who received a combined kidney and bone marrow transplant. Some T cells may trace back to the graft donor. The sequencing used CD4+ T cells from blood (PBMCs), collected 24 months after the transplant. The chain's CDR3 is CAWTDRGHGYTF. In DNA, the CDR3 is TGTGCCTGGACCGACAGGGGGCATGGCTACACCTTC.